This T cell receptor beta chain originates from a study of post-analysis software for immune sequencing data. The germline gives CDR1 SGDLS, CDR2 YYNGEE. CDR3 length: 16 amino acids. Trimming removed 0 bases from V and 0 bases from J; junction bases left unmatched: 4. Unique molecular identifiers were present in the TCR beta cDNA libraries. From the PCR reads, TCRdb called clonotypes with MiXCR, one entry per CDR3 protein. The sample records some 450,000 distinct CDR3 sequences, roughly 45% being singletons. Points from the study as a whole: Samples sharing a preparation batch grouped tightly together when assessed by F measure. Multiple sclerosis patients had significantly lower normalized Chao1 diversity than controls. The five TRBV segments detected at higher frequency in patients than in controls included TRBV5-6, TRBV5-1 and TRBV20-1.

With respect to this clonotype: The antigen remains unidentified.

Sequencing used blood. V is TRBV9 and J is TRBJ2-3; 7 bases are a match to TRBD2. This TCR derives from a girl aged 10 to 17 with multiple sclerosis. The CDR3 nucleotides read TGTGCCAGCAGCGTAGCTTCAGCGGGAAGCACAGATACGCAGTATTTT. The encoded protein is CASSVASAGSTDTQYF. The full variable domain, rest sourced from reference TRBV9 and TRBJ2-3, is DSGVTQTPKHLITATGQRVTLRCSPRSGDLSVYWYQQSLDQGLQFLIQYYNGEERAKGNILERFSAQQFPDLHSELNLSSLELGDSALYFCASSVASAGSTDTQYFGPGTRLTVL.